A single sample gave rise to the 3 T cell receptor beta chains below, sequenced in a study of T cells after posttransplantation cyclophosphamide. Busulfan-fludarabine conditioning, marrow transplant, and cyclophosphamide on days +3 and +4 were administered. TCRdb's copy holds only in-frame clones and misses some; the assay was immunoSEQ multiplex PCR. The repertoire holds about 42,000 clones, with 90% as singletons. The material sequenced was PBMCs, taken around 63 days after allogeneic stem cell transplant with posttransplant cyclophosphamide. The source of these receptors is a male patient aged 60 to 75 who received an allogeneic stem cell transplant from a related donor and was CMV-positive. A subset of T cells may come from the graft donor.

The gene calls are TRBV4-1 and TRBJ1-1, with 8 bases that match TRBD1. The J segment lost 1 base and the V segment lost 1 base, leaving 11 bases of the junction unmatched. CDR3 length: 18 residues. Germline V gives CDR1 MGHRA, CDR2 YSYEKL. CDR3 amino acids: CASSQVVQGAVGNTEAFF. Written as DNA, the CDR3 is TGCGCCAGCAGCCAAGTGGTGCAGGGGGCAGTTGGGAACACTGAAGCTTTCTTT.

The chain links TRBV15 to TRBJ2-7, with a possible D match to TRBD1 (6 bases). The CDR3 length is 16 residues. V was shortened by 0 bases and J by 0 bases, with 12 bases between the two germline ends. Germline loops: CDR1 LNHNV, CDR2 YYDKDF (reference sequence). As DNA, the CDR3 is TGTGCCACCAGCAGAGATCAGGCAGGGGCCTCCTACGAGCAGTACTTC. This gives the protein CATSRDQAGASYEQYF.

The chain joins TRBV18 to TRBJ1-1, with 8 bases aligning to TRBD1. In germline, CDR1 is KGHSH, CDR2 LQKENI. V lost 4 bases, J lost 4 bases, and 8 bases stayed unmatched. The CDR3 loop spans 15 amino acids. CDR3 bases: TGTGCCAGCTCACATTCAGGGGGCGCGGGCACTGAAGCTTTCTTT. It codes for CASSHSGGAGTEAFF.